A single sample is the source of the 2 T cell receptor beta chains below, sequenced in a study of CD8+ T cells in alopecia areata. cDNA prepared by RNA extraction and subsequent reverse transcription served as the template for sequencing. TCRdb's table, derived via immunoSEQ multiplex PCR, lists solely in-frame clones and lacks some. The sample contains approximately 150,000 clones, less than 70% of which appear only once. The sample's treatment: oral pan-JAK inhibitor, 5-10 mg twice daily. The material was CD4+ T cells sorted from blood, obtained at week 24, from a patient treated with tofacitinib. These receptors originate from a human donor with alopecia areata.

This rearrangement joins TRBV10-2 to TRBJ2-7, with D uncertain. Trimming took 3 bases from V and 3 from J, leaving 15 bases between them. Germline CDR1 reads WSHSY; CDR2 reads SAAADI. The CDR3 runs to 15 residues. CDR3 DNA: TGCGCCAGCAGTGATATACTCCCTCAGATCTACGAGCAGTACTTC. This codes for CASSDILPQIYEQYF.

CDR3 region: CAWSVETNQPQHF. The CDR3, as DNA: TGTGCCTGGAGTGTGGAGACGAATCAGCCCCAGCATTTT. The gene calls are TRBV30 and TRBJ1-5; D ambiguous. The CDR3 is 13 amino acids. V lost 0 bases and J 4 bases, leaving 7 bases between the germline ends. Germline values: CDR1 GTSNPN, CDR2 SVGIG (reference sequence).